The clone carrying this T cell receptor (beta chain) was detected a few times. The data were obtained in a study of blood T cell repertoires in COVID-19. The CDR3 totals 17 residues. Deletions cut 2 bases from V and 3 bases from J, with 14 bases between. Germline assignment: CDR1 MNHNS and CDR2 SASEGT. Original analysis: How many nucleated cells were present was estimated from reference gene primer amplification. Only in-frame clones appear in the TCRdb table, and some are missing; sequencing was by immunoSEQ multiplex PCR. D and trimming were read from the DNA, whereas the V and J calls and clone size are those reported in that table. The table includes 30,000 to 40,000 clones, roughly 89% detected once.

The chain is built from TRBV6-1 and TRBJ1-6; no definite D call. The source material was peripheral blood. This receptor was taken from a human donor in a cohort sampled during active COVID-19. The CDR3 nucleotides read TGTGCCAGCAGTGAAATCACAGCCATGATCTATAATTCACCCCTCCACTTT. Protein sequence: CASSEITAMIYNSPLHF.